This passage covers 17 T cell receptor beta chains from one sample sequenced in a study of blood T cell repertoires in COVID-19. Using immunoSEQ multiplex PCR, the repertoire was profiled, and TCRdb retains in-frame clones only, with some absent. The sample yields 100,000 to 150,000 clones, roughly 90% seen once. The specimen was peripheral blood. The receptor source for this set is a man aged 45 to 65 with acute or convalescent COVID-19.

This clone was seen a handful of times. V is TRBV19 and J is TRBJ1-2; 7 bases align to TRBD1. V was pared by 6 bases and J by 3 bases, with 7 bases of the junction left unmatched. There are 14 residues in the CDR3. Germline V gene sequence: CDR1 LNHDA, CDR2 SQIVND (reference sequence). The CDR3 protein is CASRRLTGHYGYTF. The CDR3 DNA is TGTGCCAGTAGGCGCTTGACAGGGCACTATGGCTACACCTTC.

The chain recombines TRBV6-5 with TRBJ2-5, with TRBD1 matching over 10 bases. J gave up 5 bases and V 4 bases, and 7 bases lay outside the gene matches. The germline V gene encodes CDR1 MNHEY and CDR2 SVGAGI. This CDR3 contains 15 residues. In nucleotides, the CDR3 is TGTGCCAGCAGTTCCACCGGGACAGGGGATGAGACCCAGTACTTC. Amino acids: CASSSTGTGDETQYF.

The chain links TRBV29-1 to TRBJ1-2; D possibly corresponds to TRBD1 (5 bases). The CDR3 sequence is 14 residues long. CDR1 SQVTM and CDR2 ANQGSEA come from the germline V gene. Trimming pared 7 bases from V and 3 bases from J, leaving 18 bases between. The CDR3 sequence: CSAALGQVYYGYTF. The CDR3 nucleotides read TGCAGCGCTGCCCTGGGGCAGGTATACTATGGCTACACCTTC.

CDR3 sequence: CASSPDGGRNTIYF. For the CDR3, the DNA is TGTGCCAGCAGTCCCGACGGGGGACGAAACACCATATATTTT. This chain uses TRBV7-2 with TRBJ1-3; a weak D match, TRBD1 (5 bases). V was cut by 6 bases and J by 5 bases, with 14 bases left in between. The length of the CDR3 is 14 residues. Germline assignment: CDR1 SGHTA and CDR2 FQGNSA.

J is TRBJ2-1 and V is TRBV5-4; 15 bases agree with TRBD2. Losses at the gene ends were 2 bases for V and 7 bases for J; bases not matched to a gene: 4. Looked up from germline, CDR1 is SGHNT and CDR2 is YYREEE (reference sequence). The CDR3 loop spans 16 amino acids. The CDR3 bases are TGTGCCAGCAGCTTCCGGACTAGCGGGAGGGAAAATGAGCAGTTCTTC. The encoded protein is CASSFRTSGRENEQFF.

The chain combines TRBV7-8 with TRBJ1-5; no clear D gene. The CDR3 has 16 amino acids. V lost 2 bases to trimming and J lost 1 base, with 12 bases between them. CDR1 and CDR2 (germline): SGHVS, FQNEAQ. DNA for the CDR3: TGTGCCAGCAGCTTATCTCGTACTCTCAGCAATCAGCCCCAGCATTTT. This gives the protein CASSLSRTLSNQPQHF.

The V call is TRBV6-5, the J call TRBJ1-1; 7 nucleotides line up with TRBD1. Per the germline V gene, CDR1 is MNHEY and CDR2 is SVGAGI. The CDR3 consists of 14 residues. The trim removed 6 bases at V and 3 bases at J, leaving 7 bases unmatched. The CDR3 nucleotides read TGTGCCAGCAGGACAGGGTGGGGGTACACTGAAGCTTTCTTT. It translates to CASRTGWGYTEAFF.

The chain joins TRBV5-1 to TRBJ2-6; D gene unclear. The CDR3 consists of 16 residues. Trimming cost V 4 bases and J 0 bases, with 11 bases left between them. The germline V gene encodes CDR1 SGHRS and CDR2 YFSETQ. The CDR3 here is CASSPSVSSGANVLTF. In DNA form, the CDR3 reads TGCGCCAGCAGCCCGTCGGTTAGCTCTGGGGCCAACGTCCTGACTTTC.

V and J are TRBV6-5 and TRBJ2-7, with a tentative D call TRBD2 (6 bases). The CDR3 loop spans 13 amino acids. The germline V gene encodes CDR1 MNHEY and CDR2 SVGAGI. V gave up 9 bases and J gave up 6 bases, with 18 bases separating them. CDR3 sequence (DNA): TGTGCCAGTGCCATAACTAAGGGAGGCGAGCAGTACTTC. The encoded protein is CASAITKGGEQYF.

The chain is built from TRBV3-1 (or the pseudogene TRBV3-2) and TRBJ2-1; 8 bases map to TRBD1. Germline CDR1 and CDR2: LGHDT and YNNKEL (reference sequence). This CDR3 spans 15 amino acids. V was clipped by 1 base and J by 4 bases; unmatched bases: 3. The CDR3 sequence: CASSQGGTGYNEQFF. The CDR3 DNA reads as TGTGCCAGCAGCCAAGGCGGGACAGGTTACAATGAGCAGTTCTTC.

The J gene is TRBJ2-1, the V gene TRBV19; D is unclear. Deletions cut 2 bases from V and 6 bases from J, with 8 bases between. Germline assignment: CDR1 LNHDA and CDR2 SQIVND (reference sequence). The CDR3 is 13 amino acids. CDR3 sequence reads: CASSISLRNEQFF. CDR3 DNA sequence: TGTGCCAGTAGTATATCGCTGCGCAATGAGCAGTTCTTC.

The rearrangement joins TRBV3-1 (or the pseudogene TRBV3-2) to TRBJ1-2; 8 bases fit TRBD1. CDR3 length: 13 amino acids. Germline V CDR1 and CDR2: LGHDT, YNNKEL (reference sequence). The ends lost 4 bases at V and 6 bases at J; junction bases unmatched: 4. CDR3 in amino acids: CASSPGQDNGYTF. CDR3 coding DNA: TGTGCCAGCAGCCCGGGACAGGATAATGGCTACACCTTC.

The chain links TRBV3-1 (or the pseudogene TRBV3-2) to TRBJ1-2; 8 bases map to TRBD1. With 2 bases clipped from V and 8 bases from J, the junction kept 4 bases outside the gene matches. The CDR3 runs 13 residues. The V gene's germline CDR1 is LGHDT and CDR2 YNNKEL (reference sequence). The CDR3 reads CASSQRQGSGYTF. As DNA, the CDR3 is TGTGCCAGCAGCCAACGACAGGGGTCCGGCTACACCTTC.

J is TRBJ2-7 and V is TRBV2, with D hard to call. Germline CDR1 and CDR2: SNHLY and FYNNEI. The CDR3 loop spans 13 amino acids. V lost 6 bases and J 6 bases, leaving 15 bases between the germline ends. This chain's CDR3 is CASSSVRSSEQYF. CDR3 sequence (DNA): TGTGCCAGCAGCAGTGTGCGGAGCAGCGAGCAGTACTTC.

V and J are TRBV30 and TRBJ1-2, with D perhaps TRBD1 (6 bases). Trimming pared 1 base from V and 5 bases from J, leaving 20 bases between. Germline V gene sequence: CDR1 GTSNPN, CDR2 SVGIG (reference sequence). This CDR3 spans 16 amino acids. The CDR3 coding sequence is TGTGCCTGGAGTGCAAACAGGGCCGGAAATTTATATGGCTACACCTTC. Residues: CAWSANRAGNLYGYTF.

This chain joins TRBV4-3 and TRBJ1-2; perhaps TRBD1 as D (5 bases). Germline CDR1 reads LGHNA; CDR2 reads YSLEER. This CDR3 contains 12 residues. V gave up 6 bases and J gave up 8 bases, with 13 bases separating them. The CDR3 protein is CASSYWQGGYTF. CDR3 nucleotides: TGCGCCAGCAGTTATTGGCAGGGCGGCTACACCTTC.

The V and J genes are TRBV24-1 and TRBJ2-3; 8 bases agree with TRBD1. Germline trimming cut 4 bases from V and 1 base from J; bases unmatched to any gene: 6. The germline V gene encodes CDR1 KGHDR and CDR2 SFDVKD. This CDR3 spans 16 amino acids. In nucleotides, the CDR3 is TGTGCCACCAGTGACCCCGGACAGGGAGGCACAGATACGCAGTATTTT. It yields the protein CATSDPGQGGTDTQYF.